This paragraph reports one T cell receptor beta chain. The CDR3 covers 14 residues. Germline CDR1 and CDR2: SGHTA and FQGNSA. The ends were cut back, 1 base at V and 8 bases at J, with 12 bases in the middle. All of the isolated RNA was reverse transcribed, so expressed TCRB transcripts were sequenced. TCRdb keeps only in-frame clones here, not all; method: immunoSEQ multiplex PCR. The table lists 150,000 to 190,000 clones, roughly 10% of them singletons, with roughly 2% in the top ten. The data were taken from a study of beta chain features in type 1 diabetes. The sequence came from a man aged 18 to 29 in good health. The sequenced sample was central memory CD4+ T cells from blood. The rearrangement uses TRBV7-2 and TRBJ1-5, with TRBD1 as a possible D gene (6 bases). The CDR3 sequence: CASSLGDMVKPQHF. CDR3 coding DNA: TGTGCCAGCAGCTTAGGGGACATGGTAAAGCCCCAGCATTTT.